One and the same sample provided the 30 T cell receptor beta chains below, sequenced in a study of shared clonotypes between healthy human individuals. Clones were sequenced by immunoSEQ multiplex PCR, and TCRdb holds only the in-frame ones, with some missing. Seen here are about 480,000 clones, about 80% observed once, and the top ten hold around 13%. The specimen was PBMCs. Receptor source: a woman aged 40 to 55 in good health. Some clones in this sample may be carry-over from other donors' samples.

The rearrangement links TRBV18 to TRBJ2-7; a possible D gene is TRBD2 (6 bases). The CDR3 loop spans 15 amino acids. Germline CDR1 and CDR2: KGHSH and LQKENI. Trimming cost V 5 bases and J 0 bases, with 14 bases left between them. The CDR3 region is CASSSGLSGSYEQYF. Written as DNA, the CDR3 is TGTGCCAGCTCATCAGGACTAAGCGGCTCCTACGAGCAGTACTTC.

V gene TRBV29-1 combines with J gene TRBJ2-3; D remains unclear. The germline V gene encodes CDR1 SQVTM and CDR2 ANQGSEA. V lost 8 bases to trimming and J lost 0 bases, with 9 bases between them. There are 12 residues in the CDR3. The CDR3 loop is CSSDRSTDTQYF. The CDR3 DNA reads as TGCAGCTCCGACCGCAGCACAGATACGCAGTATTTT.

The chain employs TRBV5-1 and TRBJ2-2; possibly TRBD1 or TRBD2 for D (6 bases each). V dropped 2 bases and J dropped 5 bases, with 10 bases sitting between them. The CDR3 is made up of 14 amino acids. Germline lookup yields CDR1 SGHRS and CDR2 YFSETQ. This chain's CDR3 is CASSLGGQTGELFF. As DNA, the CDR3 is TGCGCCAGCAGCTTAGGGGGGCAGACCGGGGAGCTGTTTTTT.

The chain carries TRBV28 and TRBJ1-2; D is possibly TRBD1 (5 bases). Deletions cut 4 bases from V and 5 bases from J, with 14 bases between. Germline V gives CDR1 MDHEN, CDR2 SYDVKM. The CDR3 totals 14 residues. Here the CDR3 reads CASSSGRALYGYTF. The CDR3, as DNA: TGTGCCAGCAGTTCCGGCAGGGCACTTTATGGCTACACCTTC.

The V and J genes are TRBV18 and TRBJ2-3; tentatively, D is TRBD2 (6 bases). Trimming removed 1 base from V and 5 bases from J, with 7 bases in between. The CDR3 is 13 amino acids. Germline CDR1 KGHSH, CDR2 LQKENI. The CDR3 sequence is CASSPLAVDTQYF. CDR3 bases: TGTGCCAGCTCACCACTAGCGGTAGATACGCAGTATTTT. Full variable domain (missing parts from reference TRBV18 and TRBJ2-3): NAGVMQNPRHLVRRRGQEARLRCSPMKGHSHVYWYRQLPEEGLKFMVYLQKENIIDESGMPKERFSAEFPKEGPSILRIQQVVRGDSAAYFCASSPLAVDTQYFGPGTRLTVL.

The chain carries TRBV15 and TRBJ2-7, with 13 bases lining up with TRBD2. The CDR3 is 15 residues long. Germline V gene lookup returns CDR1 LNHNV and CDR2 YYDKDF (reference sequence). The ends lost 2 bases at V and 4 bases at J; junction bases unmatched: 2. CDR3 DNA: TGTGCCACCAGCAGACGACTAGCGGGAGGTTACGAGCAGTACTTC. Its translation: CATSRRLAGGYEQYF.

The chain couples TRBV11-2 to TRBJ2-7; D gene ambiguous. CDR1 and CDR2 from the germline V gene are SGHAT and FQNNGV. The CDR3 is 17 residues long. The V end lost 0 bases, the J end lost 4 bases, and 19 bases lay between the germline ends. The CDR3 region is CASSLDRHRSSSYEQYF. Written as DNA, the CDR3 is TGTGCCAGCAGCTTAGATCGTCATCGGAGCAGCTCTTACGAGCAGTACTTC.

The chain links TRBV5-5 to TRBJ1-5; 9 nucleotides align to TRBD1. Trimming took 0 bases from V and 7 from J; bases not matched to a gene: 2. This CDR3 is 14 amino acids long. Germline CDR1 reads SGHKS; CDR2 reads YYEKEE (reference sequence). CDR3 sequence: CASSLGQGEQPQHF. CDR3 sequence (DNA): TGTGCCAGCAGCTTGGGACAGGGGGAACAGCCCCAGCATTTT.

The chain has TRBV5-1 and TRBJ2-2; TRBD1 agrees at 7 bases. Germline CDR1 and CDR2: SGHRS and YFSETQ. V lost 3 bases to trimming and J lost 4 bases; unmatched junction nucleotides: 6. This CDR3 comprises 15 residues. The CDR3 reads CASSSGGMITGELFF. CDR3 coding DNA: TGCGCCAGCAGCTCAGGGGGAATGATCACCGGGGAGCTGTTTTTT. The full variable domain, completed using reference TRBV5-1 and TRBJ2-2, is KAGVTQTPRYLIKTRGQQVTLSCSPISGHRSVSWYQQTPGQGLQFLFEYFSETQRNKGNFPGRFSGRQFSNSRSEMNVSTLELGDSALYLCASSSGGMITGELFFGEGSRLTVL.

This clone has just one count. The chain carries TRBV9 and TRBJ2-7; 8 nucleotides agree with TRBD2. The CDR3 contains 15 residues. The junction had 4 bases not matched to a gene; V was cut back by 0 bases and J by 2 bases. In germline, CDR1 is SGDLS, CDR2 YYNGEE. The CDR3 sequence: CASSVGLAGTYEQYF. The CDR3 DNA sequence: TGTGCCAGCAGCGTAGGGCTAGCGGGCACCTACGAGCAGTACTTC.

The chain joins TRBV7-2 to TRBJ2-3; D is ambiguous. CDR1 is SGHTA, CDR2 FQGNSA, per germline. With 5 bases removed from V and 4 bases from J, the gap between germline ends came to 7 bases. The CDR3 runs 12 residues. The CDR3 here is CASSPYADTQYF. The CDR3 DNA sequence: TGTGCCAGCAGCCCCTATGCAGATACGCAGTATTTT.

Of note for this clone: A single base separates this from a much larger clone, so it may be a read error. This specimen includes other DNA sequences encoding the same CDR3. J is TRBJ1-1 and V is TRBV25-1; TRBD1 matches 9 bases. CDR1 is MGHDK and CDR2 is SYGVNS in the germline V gene. The CDR3 contains 13 residues. Trimming took 4 bases from V and 5 from J; bases not matched to a gene: 2. The CDR3 region is CASSATGGTEAFF. The CDR3 DNA is TGTGCCAGCAGTGCGACAGGGGGGACTGAAGCTTTCTTT.

CDR3 nucleotides: TGTGCCAGCAGCTATCGACAGTCCAACACTGAAGCTTTCTTT. Residues: CASSYRQSNTEAFF. This chain uses TRBV7-8 with TRBJ1-1; perhaps TRBD1 as D (5 bases). Trimming left V 4 bases short and J 2 bases short, with 11 bases between. The germline CDR1 and CDR2 sequences are SGHVS and FQNEAQ. The CDR3 has 14 amino acids.

This clone came up once. Given a much more abundant clone one base away, this may be a read error. The chain employs TRBV30 and TRBJ2-5; D is unclear. CDR1 is GTSNPN and CDR2 is SVGIG in the germline V gene (reference sequence). The CDR3 is 13 amino acids. CDR3 bases: TGTGCCTGGTGTGTATCCCTAAGTGAGACCCAGTACTTC. Protein: CAWCVSLSETQYF.

This clone was found many times. The chain carries TRBV5-5 and TRBJ2-7; 9 bases are a match to TRBD2. V trimming: 1 base; J trimming: 1 base; junction bases outside the gene matches: 12. The V gene's germline CDR1 is SGHKS and CDR2 YYEKEE (reference sequence). The CDR3 sequence is 18 residues long. CDR3 loop: CASSLNLGGRASSYEQYF. The CDR3 coding sequence is TGTGCCAGCAGCTTGAATTTGGGCGGGAGGGCCTCGTCCTACGAGCAGTACTTC.

The chain has TRBV29-1 and TRBJ2-5, with D perhaps matching TRBD1 (6 bases). Trimming left V 7 bases short and J 5 bases short, with 20 bases between. This CDR3 has 14 amino acids. Per germline, CDR1 SQVTM and CDR2 ANQGSEA. This CDR3 is CSALGGSRGETQYF. The CDR3 DNA reads TGCAGCGCCCTTGGGGGCTCAAGGGGGGAGACCCAGTACTTC.

This chain uses TRBV6-4 with TRBJ2-3; TRBD2 matches 7 bases. This CDR3 comprises 15 residues. Germline values: CDR1 MRHNA, CDR2 SNTAGT. V dropped 2 bases and J dropped 5; count of bases not matched to a gene: 7. This chain's CDR3 is CASSDLGGGLDTQYF. As DNA, the CDR3 is TGTGCCAGCAGTGACCTCGGCGGGGGTCTAGATACGCAGTATTTT.

Of note for this clone: This may stem from a read error, because a much larger clone lies one nucleotide away. J is TRBJ1-3 and V is TRBV30; possible D gene TRBD1, 6 bases. This CDR3 spans 12 amino acids. Germline CDR1 GTSNPN, CDR2 SVGIG (reference sequence). The CDR3 is CVWNRAGNTIYF. The CDR3 nucleotides are TGTGTCTGGAACAGGGCTGGAAACACCATATATTTT.

The V call is TRBV28, the J call TRBJ2-7; D perhaps matches TRBD2 (5 bases). CDR1 is MDHEN and CDR2 is SYDVKM in the germline V gene. Trimming cost V 7 bases and J 0 bases, with 16 bases left between them. CDR3 length equals 15 residues. CDR3 residues: CASIPRGGLSYEQYF. In DNA form, the CDR3 reads TGTGCCAGCATACCCCGAGGAGGTCTCTCCTACGAGCAGTACTTC.

This sequence joins TRBV15 and TRBJ2-5; 13 bases are shared with TRBD2. Germline CDR1 LNHNV, CDR2 YYDKDF (reference sequence). Unmatched junction bases numbered 6, after V lost 4 bases and J lost 4 bases. This CDR3 region has 16 residues. CDR3 region: CATSNGLAGVGETQYF. The DNA for the CDR3 is TGTGCCACCAGCAATGGACTAGCGGGAGTAGGAGAGACCCAGTACTTC.

The V and J genes are TRBV7-8 and TRBJ2-5; tentatively, D is TRBD2 (5 bases). V shed 2 bases and J shed 5 bases, with 12 bases lying between them. Germline V gene lookup returns CDR1 SGHVS and CDR2 FQNEAQ. The CDR3 extends over 14 amino acids. The CDR3 DNA sequence: TGTGCCAGCAGCTTAATACGATCGGGGGAGACCCAGTACTTC. It specifies CASSLIRSGETQYF.

J is TRBJ2-1 and V is TRBV10-3; TRBD2 aligns across 9 bases. This CDR3 has 17 residues. Germline values: CDR1 ENHRY, CDR2 SYGVKD. J gave up 1 base and V 4 bases, and 8 bases lay outside the gene matches. CDR3 sequence: CAISGTGSGRSYNEQFF. The CDR3 nucleotides are TGTGCCATCAGTGGGACAGGTAGCGGGAGATCCTACAATGAGCAGTTCTTC.

This clone was recorded a few times. This chain connects TRBV30 to TRBJ1-1, with a tentative D call TRBD1 (6 bases). V was trimmed by 2 bases and J by 5 bases, leaving 15 bases between them. Germline-derived CDR1 and CDR2 are GTSNPN and SVGIG (reference sequence). The CDR3 is made up of 14 amino acids. CDR3 region: CAWSMTGGRTEAFF. For the CDR3, the DNA is TGTGCCTGGAGTATGACCGGGGGGCGGACTGAAGCTTTCTTT.

This chain links TRBV28 with TRBJ1-2, with D possibly TRBD1 on 6 matching bases. Germline V gene sequence: CDR1 MDHEN, CDR2 SYDVKM. The CDR3 totals 13 residues. V was shortened by 5 bases and J by 3 bases, with 10 bases between the two germline ends. DNA for the CDR3: TGTGCCAGCAGTCAAACAGGGCACTATGGCTACACCTTC. Translating it yields CASSQTGHYGYTF.

The chain is built from TRBV5-1 and TRBJ1-5; 7 bases align to TRBD1. Germline trimming cut 4 bases from V and 7 bases from J; bases unmatched to any gene: 8. CDR3 length: 14 residues. Germline V gives CDR1 SGHRS, CDR2 YFSETQ. The DNA for the CDR3 is TGCGCCAGCAGCCAGATACAGGGGTCCCAGCCCCAGCATTTT. Its protein product is CASSQIQGSQPQHF.

This chain connects TRBV19 to TRBJ2-7; 12 nucleotides match TRBD2. V trimming: 3 bases; J trimming: 4 bases; junction bases outside the gene matches: 4. The CDR3 consists of 15 residues. CDR1 is LNHDA and CDR2 is SQIVND in the germline V gene (reference sequence). CDR3 sequence: CASSIDGLAGYEQYF. In nucleotides, the CDR3 is TGTGCCAGTAGTATCGACGGACTAGCGGGGTACGAGCAGTACTTC.

This chain links TRBV21-1 with TRBJ2-7; no DNA check was done on the table's D call, TRBD1. TRBV21-1 is a documented pseudogene. CDR3 length: 12 residues. CDR3 DNA: TGTGCCAGCAGCTCAGGGGGATACGAGCAGTACTTC. Translated, it gives CASSSGGYEQYF.

The CDR3 DNA follows: TGTGCCAGCAGAGACAGGTTCAATCAGCCCCAGCATTTT. The encoded protein is CASRDRFNQPQHF. This chain connects TRBV2 to TRBJ1-5; D perhaps matches TRBD1 (6 bases). Germline-derived CDR1 and CDR2 are SNHLY and FYNNEI. The CDR3 is made up of 13 amino acids. Trimming shortened V by 6 bases and J by 3 bases, and 9 bases separated the two germline ends.

The chain carries TRBV11-2 and TRBJ2-7; possibly TRBD2 for D (5 bases). The germline gives CDR1 SGHAT, CDR2 FQNNGV. The CDR3 runs to 16 residues. V lost 0 bases and J 4 bases, leaving 16 bases between the germline ends. CDR3 sequence (DNA): TGTGCCAGCAGCTTAGACCTTGATCAGAGGGTATACGAGCAGTACTTC. This gives the protein CASSLDLDQRVYEQYF.

V usage is TRBV5-1 and J usage is TRBJ1-5; possible D gene TRBD1, 6 bases. Trimming stripped 0 bases from V and 4 bases from J, with 8 bases between. Germline CDR1 reads SGHRS; CDR2 reads YFSETQ. The CDR3 is 14 amino acids. This CDR3 reads CASSLDGQNQPQHF. CDR3 sequence (DNA): TGCGCCAGCAGCTTGGACGGACAGAATCAGCCCCAGCATTTT.